This T cell receptor (beta chain) is drawn from a study of vaccination and CD4 T cells after COVID-19. Study in general: Overlapping spike peptides of SARS-CoV-2, HCoV-NL63, HCoV-OC43 and HCoV-229E stimulated the cells.

The assay that was used to sequence DNA from cultured CD4+ T cells was the Oncomine TCR Beta short-read assay. TCRdb fed the PCR reads into MiXCR, producing one record per CDR3 protein. Seen here are about 10,000 distinct CDR3 sequences, approximately 25% observed once, and the top ten hold around 46%. Looked up from germline, CDR1 is DFQATT and CDR2 is SNEGSKA (reference sequence). V lost 3 bases, J lost 0 bases, and 9 bases lay in between. The CDR3 spans 13 residues. Sample treatment: approximately nine-day PBMC culture with coronavirus spike peptide pools or control peptides (ViraFEST assay). Having spent 10 days in culture, CD4+ T cells were then isolated by negative selection. Regarding the study as a whole: Looking at convalescent patients, 304 of their 307 vaccine-specific clones were spike mono-reactive.

As concerns this clonotype: Antigen specificity is unknown.

This chain uses TRBV20-1 with TRBJ2-7; D gene ambiguous. The sequences come from CD4+ T cells from blood, cultured in vitro, collected before SARS-CoV-2 vaccination. This receptor was obtained from a human donor who received a COVID-19 vaccine. CDR3 bases: TGCAGTGCTAGCTTCAGGAGCTCCTACGAGCAGTACTTC. Encoded protein: CSASFRSSYEQYF.